These 21 T cell receptor beta chains were sequenced from one sample in a study of cytomegalovirus exposure and HLA in healthy donors. Clones were read by immunoSEQ multiplex PCR, and TCRdb kept only the in-frame ones, dropping some. The sample has under 150,000 clones; approximately 86% are singletons. Specimen: PBMCs. The source of these receptors is a man younger than 35 in good health and CMV-seropositive.

The V gene is TRBV4-2, the J gene TRBJ2-7, with 8 bases identical to TRBD2. CDR1 and CDR2 (germline): LGHNA, YNFKEQ. CDR3 length equals 14 residues. The V segment lost 6 bases and the J segment 7 bases; nucleotides outside the gene matches: 11. CDR3 loop: CASSTGTRELEQYF. CDR3 DNA sequence: TGTGCCAGCAGTACCGGGACTAGAGAATTGGAGCAGTACTTC.

This clone was seen more than once but under ten times. This chain uses TRBV7-2 with TRBJ2-7, with D maybe TRBD2 (6 bases). Per the germline V gene, CDR1 is SGHTA and CDR2 is FQGNSA. The CDR3 consists of 15 residues. The V gene lost 5 bases and the J gene lost 4 bases, with 18 bases spanning the gap. The CDR3 sequence: CASSPAGGLGYEQYF. DNA of the CDR3: TGTGCCAGCAGCCCCGCCGGGGGTTTGGGTTACGAGCAGTACTTC.

The chain combines TRBV6-5 with TRBJ2-3; possibly TRBD2 for D (5 bases). Trimming stripped 4 bases from V and 6 bases from J, with 20 bases between. The germline V gene encodes CDR1 MNHEY and CDR2 SVGAGI. This CDR3 contains 16 residues. The CDR3 DNA follows: TGTGCCAGCAGTTCCGGCCGGGTCCGAACTAGGGATACGCAGTATTTT. It encodes CASSSGRVRTRDTQYF.

The gene calls are TRBV2 and TRBJ2-2; 12 bases agree with TRBD2. Per germline, CDR1 SNHLY and CDR2 FYNNEI. With 5 bases clipped from V and 7 bases from J, the junction kept 5 bases outside the gene matches. The CDR3 length is 15 residues. This CDR3 reads CASSPGLAGIGELFF. As DNA, the CDR3 is TGTGCCAGCAGTCCAGGACTAGCGGGGATCGGGGAGCTGTTTTTT. The full variable domain, its missing parts supplied by reference TRBV2 and TRBJ2-2, is EPEVTQTPSHQVTQMGQEVILRCVPISNHLYFYWYRQILGQKVEFLVSFYNNEISEKSEIFDDQFSVERPDGSNFTLKIRSTKLEDSAMYFCASSPGLAGIGELFFGEGSRLTVL.

This chain connects TRBV2 to TRBJ1-3, with 9 positions matching TRBD1. The CDR3 contains 14 residues. Germline CDR1 and CDR2: SNHLY and FYNNEI. The V and J ends lost 6 bases and 4 bases, in that order; junction bases with no gene match: 4. This CDR3 is CASRGTGKGNTIYF. In nucleotides, the CDR3 is TGTGCCAGCAGGGGGACAGGGAAGGGAAACACCATATATTTT. The variable domain in full, completed from reference TRBV2 and TRBJ1-3, reads EPEVTQTPSHQVTQMGQEVILRCVPISNHLYFYWYRQILGQKVEFLVSFYNNEISEKSEIFDDQFSVERPDGSNFTLKIRSTKLEDSAMYFCASRGTGKGNTIYFGEGSWLTVV.

The chain links TRBV30 to TRBJ1-1, with TRBD1 identical over 7 bases. V was clipped by 3 bases and J by 5 bases; unmatched bases: 9. The CDR3 consists of 14 residues. The germline CDR1 and CDR2 sequences are GTSNPN and SVGIG (reference sequence). In DNA, the CDR3 is TGTGCCTGGAGGAAAAGACAGGGTAGGACTGAAGCTTTCTTT. Translated, it gives CAWRKRQGRTEAFF. The full variable domain, rest sourced from reference TRBV30 and TRBJ1-1, is SQTIHQWPATLVQPVGSPLSLECTVEGTSNPNLYWYRQAAGRGLQLLFYSVGIGQISSEVPQNLSASRPQDRQFILSSKKLLLSDSGFYLCAWRKRQGRTEAFFGQGTRLTVV.

The gene calls are TRBV5-1 and TRBJ2-5; possibly TRBD1 for D (6 bases). Trimming pared 4 bases from V and 5 bases from J, leaving 18 bases between. Per germline, CDR1 SGHRS and CDR2 YFSETQ. This CDR3 comprises 15 residues. This CDR3 is CASSLGQSGTETQYF. The CDR3 coding sequence is TGCGCCAGCAGCCTAGGACAGTCGGGTACGGAGACCCAGTACTTC.

This clone was recorded a few times. The chain couples TRBV27 to TRBJ1-5; weak D call: TRBD1 (5 bases). Germline V gene lookup returns CDR1 MNHEY and CDR2 SMNVEV (reference sequence). V was shortened by 5 bases and J by 1 base, with 9 bases between the two germline ends. The CDR3 contains 14 residues. CDR3 protein: CASSPGHSNQPQHF. CDR3 in DNA: TGTGCCAGCAGTCCCGGACACAGCAATCAGCCCCAGCATTTT.

This chain joins TRBV4-1 and TRBJ1-4; 12 bases map to TRBD1. The germline CDR1 and CDR2 sequences are MGHRA and YSYEKL. Trimming took 4 bases from V and 7 from J; bases not matched to a gene: 7. The CDR3 runs to 16 residues. CDR3 sequence reads: CASSRGTGGASEKLFF. CDR3 bases: TGCGCCAGCAGCCGGGGGACAGGGGGCGCGAGTGAAAAACTGTTTTTT.

This clone was recorded a few times. V and J are TRBV2 and TRBJ2-7; D is unclear. Germline values: CDR1 SNHLY, CDR2 FYNNEI. The V gene lost 7 bases and the J gene lost 2 bases, with 6 bases spanning the gap. This CDR3 spans 11 amino acids. The CDR3 coding sequence is TGTGCCAGCACAGAAACCTACGAGCAGTACTTC. It encodes CASTETYEQYF.

The sample holds a few counts of this clone. CDR3 amino acids: CASSLETGNNSPLHF. The CDR3 bases are TGTGCCAGCAGCTTAGAGACAGGGAATAATTCACCCCTCCACTTT. This sequence joins TRBV11-2 and TRBJ1-6; the match to TRBD1 covers 7 bases. This CDR3 contains 15 residues. J lost 5 bases, V lost 0 bases, and 1 base had no gene match. The V gene's germline CDR1 is SGHAT and CDR2 FQNNGV.

The chain has TRBV5-1 and TRBJ2-1, with D perhaps matching TRBD2 (6 bases). The V end was cut by 4 bases, the J end by 0 bases, with 11 bases between. In germline, CDR1 is SGHRS, CDR2 YFSETQ. This CDR3 comprises 15 residues. CDR3 coding DNA: TGCGCCAGCAGCCCCGGGACTGACTCCTACAATGAGCAGTTCTTC. It codes for CASSPGTDSYNEQFF.

The genes are TRBV10-2 and TRBJ2-5, with 8 bases aligning to TRBD2. The germline gives CDR1 WSHSY, CDR2 SAAADI. Trimming cost V 2 bases and J 5 bases; bases outside gene matches: 7. The CDR3 contains 15 residues. The CDR3 DNA is TGCGCCAGCAGTGAGGTTAGCGGGGACCCGGAGACCCAGTACTTC. Residues: CASSEVSGDPETQYF.

This chain links TRBV5-4 with TRBJ1-1, with 8 bases matching TRBD1. V lost 3 bases, J lost 11 bases, and 6 bases stayed unmatched. The CDR3 is 12 residues long. Per germline, CDR1 SGHNT and CDR2 YYREEE (reference sequence). CDR3 DNA sequence: TGTGCCAGCAGCTCGGACAGGGTAGAGGCTTTCTTT. Protein sequence: CASSSDRVEAFF.

The rearrangement uses TRBV28 and TRBJ1-3; 9 nucleotides line up with TRBD1. Germline V gene sequence: CDR1 MDHEN, CDR2 SYDVKM. The CDR3 has 14 amino acids. The CDR3 DNA is TGTGCGTCGGCCGGGACAGGGCTCGGAAACACCATATATTTT. The encoded protein is CASAGTGLGNTIYF. Full variable domain (missing parts from reference TRBV28 and TRBJ1-3): DVKVTQSSRYLVKRTGEKVFLECVQDMDHENMFWYRQDPGLGLRLIYFSYDVKMKEKGDIPEGYSVSREKKERFSLILESASTNQTSMYLCASAGTGLGNTIYFGEGSWLTVV.

The rearrangement links TRBV19 to TRBJ2-7; TRBD1 matches at 9 bases. Trimming took 5 bases from V and 2 from J; bases not matched to a gene: 4. Germline-derived CDR1 and CDR2 are LNHDA and SQIVND (reference sequence). This CDR3 has 14 amino acids. The CDR3 spells CASSLGQGAYEQYF. The CDR3 nucleotides read TGTGCCAGTAGTCTGGGACAGGGAGCCTACGAGCAGTACTTC.

This sequence joins TRBV4-1 and TRBJ2-2; D is uncertain. CDR1 and CDR2 from the germline V gene are MGHRA and YSYEKL. V lost 1 base and J lost 6, with 6 bases in between. The CDR3 extends over 13 amino acids. The CDR3 here is CASSQALSGELFF. DNA of the CDR3: TGCGCCAGCAGCCAAGCACTGTCCGGGGAGCTGTTTTTT.

V is TRBV20-1 and J is TRBJ2-1; tentative D call: TRBD2 (6 bases). Germline CDR1 reads DFQATT; CDR2 reads SNEGSKA (reference sequence). This CDR3 has 11 residues. Trimming removed 3 bases from V and 14 bases from J, with 14 bases in between. The CDR3 region is CSAREGPQEFF. CDR3 sequence (DNA): TGCAGTGCTAGGGAGGGTCCACAGGAGTTCTTC.

This chain uses TRBV7-8 with TRBJ2-7; D perhaps matches TRBD1 (6 bases). CDR1 SGHVS and CDR2 FQNEAQ come from the germline V gene. V lost 6 bases and J 0 bases, leaving 15 bases between the germline ends. There are 15 residues in the CDR3. CDR3 nucleotides: TGTGCCAGCAGGCCGCGGACAGTGTCCTCCTACGAGCAGTACTTC. Translating gives CASRPRTVSSYEQYF.

The gene calls are TRBV7-3 and TRBJ2-2; TRBD1 agrees at 9 bases. V lost 1 base and J lost 5; bases outside the gene matches: 5. The CDR3 has 16 residues. The germline gives CDR1 SGHTA, CDR2 FQGTGA. CDR3 sequence: CASSLSVTGGTGELFF. CDR3 nucleotides: TGTGCCAGCAGCTTAAGCGTGACAGGGGGAACCGGGGAGCTGTTTTTT.

In its sample, this clone was seen many times. The chain carries TRBV29-1 and TRBJ2-5; weak D call: TRBD2 (6 bases). Germline-derived CDR1 and CDR2 are SQVTM and ANQGSEA. The germline V and J ends were trimmed by 6 bases and 4 bases, with 12 bases remaining between them. The CDR3 consists of 12 residues. CDR3 DNA sequence: TGCAGCGTACATGGAGGGCCAGAGACCCAGTACTTC. Its protein product is CSVHGGPETQYF.